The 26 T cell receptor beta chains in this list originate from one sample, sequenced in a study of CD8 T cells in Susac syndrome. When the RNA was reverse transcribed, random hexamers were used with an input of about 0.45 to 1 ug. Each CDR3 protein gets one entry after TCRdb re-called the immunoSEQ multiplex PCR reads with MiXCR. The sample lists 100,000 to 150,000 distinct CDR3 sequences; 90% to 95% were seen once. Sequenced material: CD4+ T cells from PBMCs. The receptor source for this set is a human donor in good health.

The CDR3 nucleotides read TGTGCCAGCAGTTACGAAAGGGGTCAAGAGACCCAGTACTTC. This sequence encodes CASSYERGQETQYF. The chain recombines TRBV6-6 with TRBJ2-5; D possibly corresponds to TRBD1 (5 bases). V was trimmed by 2 bases and J by 2 bases, leaving 9 bases between them. The CDR3 has 14 residues. Germline lookup yields CDR1 MNHNY and CDR2 SVGAGI (reference sequence).

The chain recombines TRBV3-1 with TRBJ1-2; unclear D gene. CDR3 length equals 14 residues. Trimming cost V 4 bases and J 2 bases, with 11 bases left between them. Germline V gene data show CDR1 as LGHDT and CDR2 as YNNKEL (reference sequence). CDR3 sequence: CASSRNPVNYGYTF. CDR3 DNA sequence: TGTGCCAGCAGCCGGAACCCCGTCAACTATGGCTACACCTTC.

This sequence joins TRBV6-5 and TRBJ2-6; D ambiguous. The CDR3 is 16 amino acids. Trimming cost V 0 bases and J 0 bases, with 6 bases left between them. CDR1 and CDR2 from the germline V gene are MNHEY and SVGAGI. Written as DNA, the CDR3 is TGTGCCAGCAGTTACTCGCAGTTCTCTGGGGCCAACGTCCTGACTTTC. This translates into CASSYSQFSGANVLTF.

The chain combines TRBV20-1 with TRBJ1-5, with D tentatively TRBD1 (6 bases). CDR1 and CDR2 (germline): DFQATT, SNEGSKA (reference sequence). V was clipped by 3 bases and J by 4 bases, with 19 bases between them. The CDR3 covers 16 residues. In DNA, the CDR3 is TGCAGTGCTAGTCTCCCTCTGGGAGGGGGTAATCAGCCCCAGCATTTT. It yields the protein CSASLPLGGGNQPQHF.

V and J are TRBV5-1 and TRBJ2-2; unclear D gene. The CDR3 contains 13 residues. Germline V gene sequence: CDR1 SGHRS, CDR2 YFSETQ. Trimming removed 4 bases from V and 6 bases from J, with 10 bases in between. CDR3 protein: CASSPDLSGELFF. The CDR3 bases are TGCGCCAGCAGCCCTGACTTGTCCGGGGAGCTGTTTTTT.

In DNA, the CDR3 is TGCAGTGCCGAGAGGGCCGGGGAGCAGTACTTC. Its translation is CSAERAGEQYF. The chain is built from TRBV20-1 and TRBJ2-7; maybe TRBD2 (5 bases). The CDR3 sequence is 11 residues long. Germline V gene sequence: CDR1 DFQATT, CDR2 SNEGSKA (reference sequence). With 6 bases removed from V and 7 bases from J, the gap between germline ends came to 13 bases.

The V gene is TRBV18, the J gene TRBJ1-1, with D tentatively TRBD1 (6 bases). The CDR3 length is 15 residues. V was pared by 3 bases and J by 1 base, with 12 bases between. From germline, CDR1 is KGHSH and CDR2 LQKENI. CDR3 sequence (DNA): TGTGCCAGCTCACCCCTAGGACAGCAGAACACTGAAGCTTTCTTT. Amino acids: CASSPLGQQNTEAFF.

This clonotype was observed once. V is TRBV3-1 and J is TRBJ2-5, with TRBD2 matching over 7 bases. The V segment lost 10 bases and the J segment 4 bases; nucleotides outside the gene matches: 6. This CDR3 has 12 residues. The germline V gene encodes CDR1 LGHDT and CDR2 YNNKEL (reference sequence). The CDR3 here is CATKSSGETQYF. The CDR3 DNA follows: TGTGCCACCAAATCTAGCGGAGAGACCCAGTACTTC.

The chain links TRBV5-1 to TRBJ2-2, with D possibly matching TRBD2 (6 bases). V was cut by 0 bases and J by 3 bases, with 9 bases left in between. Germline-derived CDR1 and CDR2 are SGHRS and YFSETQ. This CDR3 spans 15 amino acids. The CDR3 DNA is TGCGCCAGCAGCTTGGACGGGGGAGACACCGGGGAGCTGTTTTTT. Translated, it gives CASSLDGGDTGELFF.

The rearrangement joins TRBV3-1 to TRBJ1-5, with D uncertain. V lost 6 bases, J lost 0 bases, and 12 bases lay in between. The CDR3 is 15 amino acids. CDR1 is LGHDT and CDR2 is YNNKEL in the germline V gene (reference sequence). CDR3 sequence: CASSPKPYSNQPQHF. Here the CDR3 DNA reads TGTGCCAGCAGTCCGAAGCCATATAGCAATCAGCCCCAGCATTTT.

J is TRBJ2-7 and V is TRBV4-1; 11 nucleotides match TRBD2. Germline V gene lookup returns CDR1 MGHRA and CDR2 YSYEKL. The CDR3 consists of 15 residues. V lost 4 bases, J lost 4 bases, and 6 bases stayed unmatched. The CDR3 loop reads CASSLTSGSVYEQYF. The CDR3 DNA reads TGCGCCAGCAGCCTAACTAGCGGGAGCGTGTACGAGCAGTACTTC.

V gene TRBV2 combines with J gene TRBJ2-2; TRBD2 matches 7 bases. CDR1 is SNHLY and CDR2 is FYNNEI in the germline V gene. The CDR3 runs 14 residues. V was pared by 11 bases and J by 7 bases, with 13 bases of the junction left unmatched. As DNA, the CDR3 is TGTGCCGGCGGACGGGGAGGGATCAACGGGGAGCTGTTTTTT. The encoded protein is CAGGRGGINGELFF.

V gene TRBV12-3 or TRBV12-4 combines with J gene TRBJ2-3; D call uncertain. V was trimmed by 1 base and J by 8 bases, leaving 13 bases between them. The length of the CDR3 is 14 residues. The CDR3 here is CASSLGPGLVTQYF. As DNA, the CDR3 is TGTGCCAGCAGTTTAGGTCCAGGATTGGTTACGCAGTATTTT.

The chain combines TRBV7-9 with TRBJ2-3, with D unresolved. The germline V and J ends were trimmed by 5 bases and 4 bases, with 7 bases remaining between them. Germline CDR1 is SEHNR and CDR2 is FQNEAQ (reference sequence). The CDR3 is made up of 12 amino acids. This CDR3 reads CASSPIPDTQYF. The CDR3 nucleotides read TGTGCCAGCAGCCCCATACCAGATACGCAGTATTTT.

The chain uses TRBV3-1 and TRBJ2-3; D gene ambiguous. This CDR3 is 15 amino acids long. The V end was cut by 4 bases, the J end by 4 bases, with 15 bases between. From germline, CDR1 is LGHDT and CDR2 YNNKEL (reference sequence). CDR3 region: CASSRRSFDSDTQYF. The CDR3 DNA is TGTGCCAGCAGCCGTCGGTCCTTTGATTCAGATACGCAGTATTTT.

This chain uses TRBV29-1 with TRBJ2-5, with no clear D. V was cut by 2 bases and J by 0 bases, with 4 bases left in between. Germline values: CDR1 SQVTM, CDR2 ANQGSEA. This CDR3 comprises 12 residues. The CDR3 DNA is TGCAGCGTTGAAACCCACCAAGAGACCCAGTACTTC. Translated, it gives CSVETHQETQYF.

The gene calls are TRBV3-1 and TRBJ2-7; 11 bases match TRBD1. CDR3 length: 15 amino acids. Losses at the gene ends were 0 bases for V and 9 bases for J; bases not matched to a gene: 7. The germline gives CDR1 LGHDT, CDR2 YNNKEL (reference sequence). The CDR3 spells CASSQEGTGGRGQYF. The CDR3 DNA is TGTGCCAGCAGCCAAGAGGGGACAGGGGGACGTGGGCAGTACTTC.

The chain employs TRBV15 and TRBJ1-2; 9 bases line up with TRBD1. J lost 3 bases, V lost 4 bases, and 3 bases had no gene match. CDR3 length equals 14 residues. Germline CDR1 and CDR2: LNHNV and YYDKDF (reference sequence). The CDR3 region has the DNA TGTGCCACCAGCACCCGACAGGGGGACTATGGCTACACCTTC. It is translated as CATSTRQGDYGYTF.

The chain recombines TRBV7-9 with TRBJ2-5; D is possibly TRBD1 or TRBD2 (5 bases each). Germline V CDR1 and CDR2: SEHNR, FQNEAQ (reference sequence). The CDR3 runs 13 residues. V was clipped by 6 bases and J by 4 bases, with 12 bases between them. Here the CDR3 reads CASRPGGAETQYF. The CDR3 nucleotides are TGTGCCAGCAGGCCTGGGGGAGCAGAGACCCAGTACTTC.

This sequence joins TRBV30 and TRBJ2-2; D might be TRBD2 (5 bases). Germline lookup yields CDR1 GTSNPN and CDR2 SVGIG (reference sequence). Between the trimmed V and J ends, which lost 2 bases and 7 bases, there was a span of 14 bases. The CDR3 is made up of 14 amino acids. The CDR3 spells CAWSMQEVGGELFF. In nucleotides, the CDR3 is TGTGCCTGGAGTATGCAGGAGGTTGGCGGGGAGCTGTTTTTT.

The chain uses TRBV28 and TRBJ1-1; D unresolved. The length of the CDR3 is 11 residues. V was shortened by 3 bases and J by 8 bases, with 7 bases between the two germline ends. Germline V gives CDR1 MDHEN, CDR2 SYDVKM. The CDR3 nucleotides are TGTGCCAGCAGTTTGAGAAGGGAAGCTTTCTTT. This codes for CASSLRREAFF.

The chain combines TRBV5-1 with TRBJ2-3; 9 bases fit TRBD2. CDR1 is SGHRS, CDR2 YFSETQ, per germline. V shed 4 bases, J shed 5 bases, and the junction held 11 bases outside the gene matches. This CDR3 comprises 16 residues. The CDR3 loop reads CASSPGAGGPVDTQYF. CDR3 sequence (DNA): TGCGCCAGCAGCCCTGGGGCGGGAGGGCCGGTAGATACGCAGTATTTT.

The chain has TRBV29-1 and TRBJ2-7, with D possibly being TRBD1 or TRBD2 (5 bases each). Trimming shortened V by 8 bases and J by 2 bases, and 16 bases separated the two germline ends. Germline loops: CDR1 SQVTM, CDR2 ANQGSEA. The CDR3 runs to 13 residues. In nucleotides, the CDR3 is TGCAGCATACCGGGACGGGCGACCTACGAGCAGTACTTC. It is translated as CSIPGRATYEQYF.

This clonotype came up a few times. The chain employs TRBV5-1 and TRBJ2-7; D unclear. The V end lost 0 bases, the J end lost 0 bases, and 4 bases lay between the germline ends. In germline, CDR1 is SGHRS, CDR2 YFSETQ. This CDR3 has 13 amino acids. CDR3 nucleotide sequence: TGCGCCAGCAGCTTGGATAACTCCTACGAGCAGTACTTC. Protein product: CASSLDNSYEQYF.

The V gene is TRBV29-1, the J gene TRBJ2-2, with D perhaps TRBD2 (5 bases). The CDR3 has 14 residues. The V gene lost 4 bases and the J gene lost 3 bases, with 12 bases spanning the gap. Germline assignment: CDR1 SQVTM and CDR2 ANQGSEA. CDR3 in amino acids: CSVGENLDTGELFF. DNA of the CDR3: TGCAGCGTTGGGGAGAACCTGGACACCGGGGAGCTGTTTTTT.

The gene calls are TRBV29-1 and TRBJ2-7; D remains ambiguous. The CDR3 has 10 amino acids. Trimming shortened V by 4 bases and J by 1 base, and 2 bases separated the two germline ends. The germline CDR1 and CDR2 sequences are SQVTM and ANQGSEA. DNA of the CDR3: TGCAGCGTTGGTTCCTACGAGCAGTACTTC. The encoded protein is CSVGSYEQYF.